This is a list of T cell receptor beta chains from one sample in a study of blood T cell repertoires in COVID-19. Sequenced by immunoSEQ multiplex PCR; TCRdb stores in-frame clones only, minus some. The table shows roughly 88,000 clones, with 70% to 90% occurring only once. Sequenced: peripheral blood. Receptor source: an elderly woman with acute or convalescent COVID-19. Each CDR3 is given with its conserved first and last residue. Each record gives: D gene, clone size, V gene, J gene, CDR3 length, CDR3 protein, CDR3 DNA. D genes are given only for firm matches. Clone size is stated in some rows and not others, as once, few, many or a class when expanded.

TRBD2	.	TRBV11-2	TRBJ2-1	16	CASSSTSGLSYNEQFF	TGTGCCAGCAGCTCAACTAGCGGACTTTCCTACAATGAGCAGTTCTTC
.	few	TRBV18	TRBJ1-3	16	CASSPLVRDSGNTIYF	TGTGCCAGCTCACCATTAGTCAGGGACTCTGGAAACACCATATATTTT
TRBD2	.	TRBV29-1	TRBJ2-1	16	CSVFKLGTSGYNEQFF	TGCAGCGTTTTCAAACTAGGGACTAGCGGGTACAATGAGCAGTTCTTC
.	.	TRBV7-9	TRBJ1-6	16	CASSLVSGIGDSPLHF	TGTGCCAGCAGCTTAGTCTCGGGAATTGGAGATTCACCCCTCCACTTT
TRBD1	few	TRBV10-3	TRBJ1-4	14	CAIAGTAHNEKLFF	TGTGCCATCGCGGGGACAGCTCATAATGAAAAACTGTTTTTT
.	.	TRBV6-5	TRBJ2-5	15	CASSSTTEKWGTQYF	TGTGCCAGCAGTTCTACGACAGAAAAGTGGGGGACCCAGTACTTC
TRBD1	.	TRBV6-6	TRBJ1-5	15	CASSARTGGGQPQHF	TGTGCCAGCAGTGCAAGGACAGGGGGGGGGCAGCCCCAGCATTTT
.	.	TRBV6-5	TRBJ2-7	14	CASSYMERHYEQYF	TGTGCCAGCAGTTACATGGAGAGGCACTACGAGCAGTACTTC
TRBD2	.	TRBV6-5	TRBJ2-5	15	CASSFLAGVQETQYF	TGTGCCAGCAGTTTTCTAGCGGGGGTTCAAGAGACCCAGTACTTC
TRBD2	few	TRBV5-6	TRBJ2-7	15	CASIGSGGARYEQYF	TGTGCCAGCATCGGTAGCGGGGGGGCCCGTTACGAGCAGTACTTC
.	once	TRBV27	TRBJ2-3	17	CASSLARVAESTDTQYF	TGTGCCAGCAGTTTAGCTCGCGTCGCGGAGAGCACAGATACGCAGTATTTT
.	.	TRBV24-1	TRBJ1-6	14	CATSVTATNSPLHF	TGTGCCACCAGTGTGACAGCAACTAATTCACCCCTCCACTTT
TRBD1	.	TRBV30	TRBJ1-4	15	CAWNQGVPTNEKLFF	TGTGCCTGGAACCAGGGGGTACCAACTAATGAAAAACTGTTTTTT
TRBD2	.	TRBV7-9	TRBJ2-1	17	CASSLTRTSGGGDEQFF	TGTGCCAGCAGCTTAACTCGGACTAGCGGGGGCGGGGATGAGCAGTTCTTC
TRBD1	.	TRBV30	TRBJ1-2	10	CAWDGTGLFF	TGTGCCTGGGATGGGACAGGGCTCTTCTTC
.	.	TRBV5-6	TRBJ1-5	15	CASSLTGIDNQPQHF	TGTGCCAGCAGCTTGACAGGGATAGACAATCAGCCCCAGCATTTT
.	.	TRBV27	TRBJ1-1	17	CASSRQTTAGGNTEAFF	TGTGCCAGCAGTCGCCAAACGACAGCTGGCGGGAACACTGAAGCTTTCTTT
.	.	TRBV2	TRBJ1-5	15	CASRAGQNSNQPQHF	TGTGCCAGCAGGGCAGGACAGAATAGCAATCAGCCCCAGCATTTT
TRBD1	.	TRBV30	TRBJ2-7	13	CAWDRGRNYEQYF	TGTGCCTGGGACAGGGGCCGCAACTACGAGCAGTACTTC
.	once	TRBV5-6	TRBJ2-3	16	CASSRRGTGGADTQYF	TGTGCCAGCAGCCGACGGGGAACAGGGGGGGCAGATACGCAGTATTTT
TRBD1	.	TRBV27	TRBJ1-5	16	CASRLTGTGTTQPQHF	TGTGCCAGCAGGCTAACCGGGACAGGGACGACTCAGCCCCAGCATTTT
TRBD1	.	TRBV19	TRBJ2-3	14	CASSYRGRTDTQYF	TGTGCCAGTAGCTACAGGGGGCGCACAGATACGCAGTATTTT
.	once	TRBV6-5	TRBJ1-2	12	CASLRVNYGYTF	TGTGCCAGTCTCAGGGTGAACTATGGCTACACCTTC
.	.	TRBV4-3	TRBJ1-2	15	CASSQGDNQGYGYTF	TGCGCCAGCAGCCAGGGGGACAACCAGGGCTATGGCTACACCTTC
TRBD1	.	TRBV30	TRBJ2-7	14	CAWTRSGTGDEQYF	TGTGCCTGGACTAGGAGCGGGACAGGGGACGAGCAGTACTTC
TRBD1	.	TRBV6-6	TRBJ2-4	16	CASFRDSGLAKNIQYF	TGTGCCAGTTTCCGGGACAGCGGACTAGCCAAAAACATTCAGTACTTC
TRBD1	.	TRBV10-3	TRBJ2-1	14	CASSLSQGANEQFF	TGTGCCAGCAGTCTTTCACAGGGGGCAAATGAGCAGTTCTTC